Listed here are 27 T cell receptor beta chains from one sample, sequenced in a study of neurological immune-mediated disorders. TCRdb fed the 5' RACE reads into MiXCR, producing one record per CDR3 protein. Of about 84,000 distinct CDR3 sequences listed, 10% are singletons. Sequenced material: PBMCs. These receptors originate from a man aged 35 to 55 in good health.

This clonotype was picked up a small number of times. V gene TRBV7-2 combines with J gene TRBJ2-7; D not resolved. CDR3 length: 14 amino acids. Germline lookup yields CDR1 SGHTA and CDR2 FQGNSA. V was cut by 3 bases and J by 6 bases, with 15 bases left in between. The CDR3 protein is CASSFNHGFFEQYF. The CDR3 DNA reads TGTGCCAGCAGCTTCAATCATGGGTTTTTCGAGCAGTACTTC. Complete variable domain (other parts from reference TRBV7-2 and TRBJ2-7): GAGVSQSPSNKVTEKGKDVELRCDPISGHTALYWYRQSLGQGLEFLIYFQGNSAPDKSGLPSDRFSAERTGGSVSTLTIQRTQQEDSAVYLCASSFNHGFFEQYFGPGTRLTVT.

There are many counts of this clonotype. Here the CDR3 reads CASSRDTFYGYTF. CDR3 DNA: TGCGCCAGCAGCAGGGACACCTTCTATGGCTACACCTTC. The chain carries TRBV5-1 and TRBJ1-2; D may be TRBD1 (6 bases). This CDR3 comprises 13 residues. Trimming shortened V by 4 bases and J by 4 bases, and 11 bases separated the two germline ends. Germline V gives CDR1 SGHRS, CDR2 YFSETQ.

V is TRBV7-6 and J is TRBJ1-6, with D tentatively TRBD1 (6 bases). In germline, CDR1 is SGHVS, CDR2 FNYEAQ. Trimming took off 3 bases at V and 7 bases at J, with 7 bases between the two ends. This CDR3 has 13 amino acids. The CDR3 sequence is CASSLGTNSPLHF. CDR3 bases: TGTGCCAGCAGCTTGGGGACAAATTCACCCCTCCACTTT.

Remarks on this clonotype: This may arise from a read error, as a much more abundant clone is one base away. The V gene is TRBV5-6, the J gene TRBJ2-4; 9 bases are shared with TRBD1. Germline loops: CDR1 SGHDT, CDR2 YYEEEE. This CDR3 is 16 amino acids long. DNA of the CDR3: TGTGCCAGCACCCACGGGGAACAGGGGGCCAAAACCATTCAGTACTTC. It yields the protein CASTHGEQGAKTIQYF.

A few counts support this clonotype. Here the CDR3 reads CASTFPLGLAESTGELFF. CDR3 DNA sequence: TGTGCCAGCACTTTTCCCTTGGGGCTAGCGGAGTCCACCGGGGAGCTGTTTTTT. The V gene is TRBV12-3 or TRBV12-4, the J gene TRBJ2-2; 7 bases agree with TRBD2. The CDR3 length is 18 residues. Unmatched junction bases numbered 18, after V lost 7 bases and J lost 4 bases.

This clonotype was detected ten times or more. The rearrangement joins TRBV12-5 to TRBJ2-7; no clear D. Trimming stripped 4 bases from V and 1 base from J, with 5 bases between. CDR1 is LGHNT, CDR2 FRNRAP, per germline. The CDR3 has 12 amino acids. Written as DNA, the CDR3 is TGTGCTAGTGGTTGGGGATCCTACGAGCAGTACTTC. As protein: CASGWGSYEQYF.

The table lists this clonotype with many counts. V is TRBV29-1 and J is TRBJ2-3; 7 bases are shared with TRBD2. V was pared by 7 bases and J by 4 bases, with 5 bases of the junction left unmatched. Germline V gene lookup returns CDR1 SQVTM and CDR2 ANQGSEA. This CDR3 spans 12 amino acids. The CDR3 DNA reads as TGCAGCGCCCAAAGCGGGGCAGATACGCAGTATTTT. This encodes CSAQSGADTQYF.

This clonotype came up many times. The chain combines TRBV7-9 with TRBJ2-3; possibly TRBD1 for D (5 bases). Looked up from germline, CDR1 is SEHNR and CDR2 is FQNEAQ (reference sequence). V was shortened by 6 bases and J by 4 bases, with 20 bases between the two germline ends. This CDR3 has 16 amino acids. The DNA of the CDR3 is TGTGCCAGCAGGAAAACAGGCGATCTCACCCCAGATACGCAGTATTTT. Its protein is CASRKTGDLTPDTQYF.

This clonotype was counted at least ten times. This chain links TRBV15 with TRBJ1-5; D may be TRBD1 (5 bases). The CDR3 totals 14 residues. The V gene's germline CDR1 is LNHNV and CDR2 YYDKDF (reference sequence). The V end lost 0 bases, the J end lost 6 bases, and 9 bases lay between the germline ends. CDR3 bases: TGTGCCACCAGCAGAGACAGGGTACGTCAGCCCCAGCATTTT. It specifies CATSRDRVRQPQHF.

This clonotype was observed many times. This chain joins TRBV3-1 and TRBJ2-5; D is tentatively TRBD1 or TRBD2 (5 bases each). This CDR3 is 14 amino acids long. In germline, CDR1 is LGHDT, CDR2 YNNKEL (reference sequence). With 5 bases removed from V and 3 bases from J, the gap between germline ends came to 13 bases. CDR3 region: CASSYSGTKETQYF. DNA of the CDR3: TGTGCCAGCAGCTACTCCGGGACCAAAGAGACCCAGTACTTC.

This clonotype was counted ten times or more. V is TRBV5-1 and J is TRBJ2-3; D might be TRBD1 or TRBD2, each matching 6 bases. The CDR3 sequence is 14 residues long. Trimming cost V 5 bases and J 3 bases, with 13 bases left between them. CDR1 SGHRS and CDR2 YFSETQ come from the germline V gene. For the CDR3, the DNA is TGCGCCAGCAGAAGGGGGGTGGAAACAGATACGCAGTATTTT. Its protein product is CASRRGVETDTQYF.

Ten or more counts support this clonotype. V usage is TRBV4-2 and J usage is TRBJ2-5, with 12 bases matching TRBD2. From germline, CDR1 is LGHNA and CDR2 YNFKEQ. The ends lost 1 base at V and 5 bases at J; junction bases unmatched: 14. This CDR3 spans 19 amino acids. The CDR3 region is CASSQGSSLAGGTAETQYF. CDR3 DNA: TGTGCCAGCAGCCAAGGGTCGAGTCTAGCGGGAGGGACGGCGGAGACCCAGTACTTC.

This clonotype was detected many times. V usage is TRBV20-1 and J usage is TRBJ2-7, with 8 nucleotides matching TRBD1. The V gene's germline CDR1 is DFQATT and CDR2 SNEGSKA (reference sequence). The ends lost 4 bases at V and 4 bases at J; junction bases unmatched: 6. The CDR3 consists of 13 residues. CDR3 sequence reads: CSAIETGEYEQYF. CDR3 nucleotides: TGCAGTGCTATTGAGACAGGGGAATACGAGCAGTACTTC.

This clonotype has a count of ten or more. This chain uses TRBV7-8 with TRBJ2-3; 7 nucleotides agree with TRBD2. CDR3 length: 14 amino acids. Looked up from germline, CDR1 is SGHVS and CDR2 is FQNEAQ. The CDR3 spells CAAARGVVEDTQYF. The CDR3 nucleotides read TGTGCAGCAGCCCGGGGGGTAGTGGAAGATACGCAGTATTTT.

This clonotype was observed at least ten times. This sequence joins TRBV5-1 and TRBJ2-2; TRBD1 aligns across 8 bases. Trimming removed 7 bases from V and 7 bases from J; junction bases left unmatched: 12. The CDR3 spans 15 residues. Germline CDR1 SGHRS, CDR2 YFSETQ. Written as DNA, the CDR3 is TGCGCCAGCGGAACAGGGGGAACCTTCTTCGGGGAGCTGTTTTTT. This sequence encodes CASGTGGTFFGELFF.

This clonotype was counted a single time. This may stem from a read error, because a much larger clone lies one nucleotide away. No conserved phenylalanine or tryptophan is present at the end of the CDR3, so a read error is the likely explanation. This chain connects TRBV27 to TRBJ2-7; no reliable D call. The CDR3 contains 14 residues. The V gene lost 2 bases and the J gene lost 2 bases, with 10 bases spanning the gap. From germline, CDR1 is MNHEY and CDR2 SMNVEV (reference sequence). This chain's CDR3 is CASSLAVVPYEQYI. The CDR3 DNA reads as TGTGCCAGCAGTTTAGCGGTAGTTCCCTACGAGCAGTACATC.

This clonotype was found a few times. The chain has TRBV10-3 and TRBJ2-3; no clear D. The CDR3 has 15 amino acids. Per germline, CDR1 ENHRY and CDR2 SYGVKD. V was cut by 6 bases and J by 0 bases, with 13 bases left in between. As DNA, the CDR3 is TGTGCCATCAGAGCAGGCTCGGGTAGCACAGATACGCAGTATTTT. Protein sequence: CAIRAGSGSTDTQYF.

This clonotype showed up many times. This rearrangement joins TRBV11-1 to TRBJ2-1; unclear D gene. Germline V gene data show CDR1 as SGHAT and CDR2 as FQDESV (reference sequence). The V and J ends lost 5 bases and 4 bases respectively, with 9 bases between them. This CDR3 contains 13 residues. The CDR3 region has the DNA TGTGCCAGCAGCCCGGCCTTATACAATGAGCAGTTCTTC. Amino acids: CASSPALYNEQFF.

This clonotype has a count of ten or more. The chain combines TRBV9 with TRBJ2-3, with 11 bases identical to TRBD2. Unmatched junction bases numbered 5, after V lost 4 bases and J lost 4 bases. The CDR3 loop spans 15 amino acids. Germline CDR1 SGDLS, CDR2 YYNGEE. The CDR3 DNA reads as TGTGCCAGCAGCCCAGAACTAGCGGGAGCAGATACGCAGTATTTT. It specifies CASSPELAGADTQYF.

This clonotype was recorded once. A read error may explain this, as a much larger clone is one base away. This rearrangement joins TRBV10-3 to TRBJ1-2; D unresolved. With 0 bases removed from V and 6 bases from J, the gap between germline ends came to 11 bases. The CDR3 is 14 amino acids. The germline CDR1 and CDR2 sequences are ENHRY and SYGVKD. CDR3 nucleotides: TGTGCCATCAGTGAGTCGAATAGACCAAATGGCTACACCTTC. Its protein is CAISESNRPNGYTF.

V and J are TRBV19 and TRBJ2-1; a possible D gene is TRBD2 (5 bases). CDR1 LNHDA and CDR2 SQIVND come from the germline V gene (reference sequence). V was cut by 3 bases and J by 0 bases, with 9 bases left in between. This CDR3 is built from 15 residues. The CDR3 here is CASSMTGSSYNEQFF. The CDR3 DNA follows: TGTGCCAGTAGTATGACGGGGAGCTCCTACAATGAGCAGTTCTTC.

This clonotype was picked up many times. J is TRBJ2-3 and V is TRBV5-1, with TRBD2 as a possible D gene (6 bases). The V end lost 5 bases, the J end lost 6 bases, and 22 bases lay between the germline ends. The CDR3 runs to 16 residues. Germline V CDR1 and CDR2: SGHRS, YFSETQ. The CDR3 nucleotides are TGCGCCAGCAGACCGGGGGATTCGTTATACGAGGATACGCAGTATTTT. Encoded protein: CASRPGDSLYEDTQYF.

This clonotype was observed at least ten times. The rearrangement uses TRBV20-1 and TRBJ2-7, with D hard to call. The CDR3 contains 13 residues. The V gene lost 0 bases and the J gene lost 2 bases, with 8 bases spanning the gap. CDR1 is DFQATT, CDR2 SNEGSKA, per germline (reference sequence). The CDR3 region is CSARDFYPYEQYF. For the CDR3, the DNA is TGCAGTGCTAGAGATTTCTACCCCTACGAGCAGTACTTC.

This clonotype occurred many times. The chain combines TRBV7-3 with TRBJ1-5; D gene ambiguous. The germline V gene encodes CDR1 SGHTA and CDR2 FQGTGA. CDR3 length: 14 residues. V shed 2 bases and J shed 7 bases, with 12 bases lying between them. CDR3 DNA sequence: TGTGCCAGCAGCTTACGACGGCTAGAACAGCCCCAGCATTTT. Its translation: CASSLRRLEQPQHF.

In its sample, this clonotype was seen a few times. The V call is TRBV19, the J call TRBJ2-1, with 9 bases identical to TRBD2. Germline loops: CDR1 LNHDA, CDR2 SQIVND (reference sequence). There are 14 residues in the CDR3. Trimming took 3 bases from V and 7 from J; bases not matched to a gene: 4. The DNA for the CDR3 is TGTGCCAGTAGTATTATGGGACTAGCAAATGAGCAGTTCTTC. It is translated as CASSIMGLANEQFF.

This clonotype was observed a single time. A much more abundant neighbour one base away suggests this may be a read error. V is TRBV3-1 and J is TRBJ2-3; no clear D. The CDR3 spans 13 residues. CDR1 LGHDT and CDR2 YNNKEL come from the germline V gene (reference sequence). The CDR3 DNA sequence: TGTGCCTGCAGCCAAGAAAACCCAGATACGCAGTATTTT. As protein: CACSQENPDTQYF.

Ten or more counts support this clonotype. The rearrangement joins TRBV25-1 to TRBJ2-7; D is uncertain. The V end was cut by 0 bases, the J end by 5 bases, with 11 bases between. The germline CDR1 and CDR2 sequences are MGHDK and SYGVNS. The CDR3 runs to 14 residues. The CDR3 sequence is CASSEYLYIDEQYF. The CDR3, as DNA: TGTGCCAGCAGTGAATATCTGTACATCGACGAGCAGTACTTC.